This TCR beta chain was sequenced in a study of blood T cells in healthy people across ages. General study findings and limits: Observed TCR beta diversity showed a strong correlation with the percentage of naive T cells as measured by flow cytometry. Per-million-T-cell TCR beta diversity fell roughly linearly with age.

The germline V gene has CDR1 MNHEY and CDR2 SMNVEV (reference sequence). Unmatched junction bases numbered 13, after V lost 5 bases and J lost 6 bases. The CDR3 runs to 16 residues. A second PCR of 7 to 11 cycles used a sample-barcoded 5' primer and a J-beta primer mix. Tagging of each cDNA molecule was performed by a template-switch adaptor with 12 random nucleotides. TCRdb itself ran the 5' RACE reads through MiXCR, one entry per CDR3 protein. This table has 550,000 to 800,000 distinct CDR3 sequences, roughly 32% appearing once. Each sample used at least 7 million PBMCs. Regarding this clonotype: The target antigen is unknown.

V usage is TRBV27 and J usage is TRBJ2-3, with 8 bases matching TRBD1. This sequence was found in a woman at least 80 years old in good health. Sequenced: blood. In DNA, the CDR3 is TGTGCCAGCAGTACCCCGGGCAGGGGGCCTGGGGATACGCAGTATTTT. It specifies CASSTPGRGPGDTQYF.